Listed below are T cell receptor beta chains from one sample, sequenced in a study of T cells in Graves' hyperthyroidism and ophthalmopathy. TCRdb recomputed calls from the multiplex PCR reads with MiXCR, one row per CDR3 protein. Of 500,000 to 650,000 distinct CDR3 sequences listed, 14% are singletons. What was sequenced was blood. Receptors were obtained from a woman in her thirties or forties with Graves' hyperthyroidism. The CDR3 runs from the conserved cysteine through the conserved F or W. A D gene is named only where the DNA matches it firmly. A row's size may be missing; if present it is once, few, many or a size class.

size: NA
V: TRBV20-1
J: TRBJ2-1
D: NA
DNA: TGCAGTGCTACCCGGGACATACTATACAATGAGCAGTTCTTC
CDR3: CSATRDILYNEQFF

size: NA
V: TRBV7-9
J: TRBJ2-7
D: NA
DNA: TGTGCCAGCAGCATTTCCCTGGACGGCTCCTACGAGCAGTACTTC
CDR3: CASSISLDGSYEQYF

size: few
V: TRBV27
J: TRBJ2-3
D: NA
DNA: TGTGCCAGCAGTTTAAACACTTACACAGATACGCAGTATTTT
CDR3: CASSLNTYTDTQYF

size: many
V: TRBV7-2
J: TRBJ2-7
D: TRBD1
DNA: TGTGCCAGCAGCTCCACCGGGACAGGGGGTTCCTACGAGCAGTACTTC
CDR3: CASSSTGTGGSYEQYF

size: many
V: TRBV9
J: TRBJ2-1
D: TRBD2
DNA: TGTGCCAGCAGCGTCGGACTAGCGGGAGGGACTAGCTATGAGCAGTTCTTC
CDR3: CASSVGLAGGTSYEQFF

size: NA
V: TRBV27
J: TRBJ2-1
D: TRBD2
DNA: TGTGCCAGCAGTTCCGGGACTAGCGGGAGACTTCAGTTCTTC
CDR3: CASSSGTSGRLQFF

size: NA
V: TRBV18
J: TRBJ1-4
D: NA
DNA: TGTGCCAGCTCACGACGAAGTAATGAAAAACTGTTTTTT
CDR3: CASSRRSNEKLFF

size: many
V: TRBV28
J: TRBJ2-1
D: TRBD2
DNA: TGTGCCAGCAGCTCGGCAGGGCGGGAGAGCCGTTGGCAGTTCTTC
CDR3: CASSSAGRESRWQFF

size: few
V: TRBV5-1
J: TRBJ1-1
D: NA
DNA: TGCGCCAGCAGCGGGCCGGGGGGCCCGACTGAAGCTTTCTTT
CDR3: CASSGPGGPTEAFF

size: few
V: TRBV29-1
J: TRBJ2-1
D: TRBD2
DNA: TGCAGCGTCGCCGGGACTAGCGGGAGCTCCTACAATGAGCAGTTCTTC
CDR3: CSVAGTSGSSYNEQFF

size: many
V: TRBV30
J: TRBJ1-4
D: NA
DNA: TGTGCCTGGACCCCCGGCGTGAATGAAAAACTGTTTTTT
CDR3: CAWTPGVNEKLFF

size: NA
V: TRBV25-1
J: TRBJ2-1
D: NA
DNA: TGTGCCAGCAGTGAATGGGGTGGAAATGAGCAGTTCTTC
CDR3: CASSEWGGNEQFF

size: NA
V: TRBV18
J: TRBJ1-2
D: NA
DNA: TGTGCCAGCTCACCACCGAATCAGGGGAACTATGGCTACACCTTC
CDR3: CASSPPNQGNYGYTF

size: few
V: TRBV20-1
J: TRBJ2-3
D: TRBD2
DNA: TGCAGTGGTTTTGGCGGGAGGGCAGGCACAGATACGCAGTATTTT
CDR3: CSGFGGRAGTDTQYF

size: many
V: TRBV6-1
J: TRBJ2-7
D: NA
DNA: TGTGCCAGCAGCCAAACCCGGGATAGTTACGAGCAGTACTTC
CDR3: CASSQTRDSYEQYF

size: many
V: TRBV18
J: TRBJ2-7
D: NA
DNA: TGTGCCAGCTCAACCGGACAGCCCTACGAGCAGTACTTC
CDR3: CASSTGQPYEQYF

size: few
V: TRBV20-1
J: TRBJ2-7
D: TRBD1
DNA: TGCAGTGCAAACGGACAGGGGACGATCAACGAGCAGTACTTC
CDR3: CSANGQGTINEQYF

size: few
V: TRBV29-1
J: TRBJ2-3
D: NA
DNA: TGCAGCGTCCCGATGGCGGGTGGGACAGATACGCAGTATTTT
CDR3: CSVPMAGGTDTQYF

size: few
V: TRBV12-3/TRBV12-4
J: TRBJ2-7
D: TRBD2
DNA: TGTGCCAGCAGGGCCGGGACTAGCGGGAGTACCTTTACCAACTACGAGCAGTACTTC
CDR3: CASRAGTSGSTFTNYEQYF

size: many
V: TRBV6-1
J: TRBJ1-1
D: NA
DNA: TGTGCCAGCAGTGAACCGGGCAGGGGTAACACTGAAGCTTTCTTT
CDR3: CASSEPGRGNTEAFF

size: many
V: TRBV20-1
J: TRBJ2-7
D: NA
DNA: TGCAGTGCTAGCCCATTTGCCGGCTACGAGCAGTACTTC
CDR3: CSASPFAGYEQYF

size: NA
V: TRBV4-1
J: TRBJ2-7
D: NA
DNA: TGCGCCAGCAGCCCTCGGGCGAGCTCCTACGAGCAGTACTTC
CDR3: CASSPRASSYEQYF

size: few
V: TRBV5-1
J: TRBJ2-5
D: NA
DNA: TGCGCCAGCAGCTTGGAGGGACGCCAGTCCCAGTACTTC
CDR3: CASSLEGRQSQYF

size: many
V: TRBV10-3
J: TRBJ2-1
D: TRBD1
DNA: TGTGCCATCGCCGGGACAGGGGGCTGGAGTGAGCAGTTCTTC
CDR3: CAIAGTGGWSEQFF

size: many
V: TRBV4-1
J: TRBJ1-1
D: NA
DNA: TGCGCCAGCAGCCAAGATGCCAGCCTGAACACTGAAGCTTTCTTT
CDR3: CASSQDASLNTEAFF

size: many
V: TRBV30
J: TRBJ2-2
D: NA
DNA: TGTGCCTGGAGGGGTTATAGCGGGGAGCTGTTTTTT
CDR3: CAWRGYSGELFF

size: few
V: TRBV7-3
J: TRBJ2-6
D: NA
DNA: TGTGCCAGCAGCTTAACTACAGGGGGGGCCAACGTCCTGACTTTC
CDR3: CASSLTTGGANVLTF

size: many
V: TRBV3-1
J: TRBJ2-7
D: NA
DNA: TGTGCCAGCAGCCTAAGGGGAGTACCCTACGAGCAGTACTTC
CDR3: CASSLRGVPYEQYF

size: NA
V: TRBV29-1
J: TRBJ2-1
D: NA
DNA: TGCAGCGTCCACCCCGAGTGGCAGGGATTCTACAATGAGCAGTTCTTC
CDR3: CSVHPEWQGFYNEQFF